The 2 T cell receptor beta chains below all came from one sample that was sequenced in a study of T cells in Graves' hyperthyroidism and ophthalmopathy. Amplification of TCR beta CDR3 regions was performed using RNA transcripts as template. Researchers ran a first-round RT-PCR on the TCR CDR3 using the HTBI primer set. TCRdb used MiXCR to reprocess the multiplex PCR reads, holding one entry per CDR3 protein. The sample holds 500,000 to 750,000 distinct CDR3 sequences, approximately 15% seen once. The sample consisted of blood. Receptor source: a woman in her twenties or thirties with Graves' hyperthyroidism.

The chain couples TRBV7-6 to TRBJ2-7; D ambiguous. The CDR3 contains 11 residues. Germline lookup yields CDR1 SGHVS and CDR2 FNYEAQ. The V and J ends lost 1 base and 11 bases respectively, with 9 bases between them. The CDR3 here is CASSLVPEEYF. The CDR3 coding sequence is TGTGCCAGCAGCTTAGTTCCAGAGGAGTACTTC.

In its sample, this clonotype was seen many times. The chain combines TRBV12-3 or TRBV12-4 with TRBJ1-1, with D perhaps matching TRBD1 (6 bases). Deletions cut 3 bases from V and 7 bases from J, with 24 bases between. The length of the CDR3 is 17 residues. CDR3 in amino acids: CASSFGGRGPLMGEAFF. Here the CDR3 DNA reads TGTGCCAGCAGTTTCGGAGGCAGGGGCCCCCTAATGGGTGAAGCTTTCTTT.